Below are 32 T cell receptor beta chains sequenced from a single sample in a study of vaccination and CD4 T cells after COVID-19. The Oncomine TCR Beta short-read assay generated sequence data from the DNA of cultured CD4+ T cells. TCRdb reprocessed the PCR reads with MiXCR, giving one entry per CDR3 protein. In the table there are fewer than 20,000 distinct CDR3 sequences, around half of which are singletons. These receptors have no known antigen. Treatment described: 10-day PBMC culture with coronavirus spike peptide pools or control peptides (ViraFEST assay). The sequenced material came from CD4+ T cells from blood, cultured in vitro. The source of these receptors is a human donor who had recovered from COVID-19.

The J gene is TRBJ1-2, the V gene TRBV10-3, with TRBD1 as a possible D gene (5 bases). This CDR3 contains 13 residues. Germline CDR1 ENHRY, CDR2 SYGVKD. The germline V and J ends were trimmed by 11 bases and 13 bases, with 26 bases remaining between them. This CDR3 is CAARGDDGEAGTF. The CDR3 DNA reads TGTGCCGCCCGTGGGGACGACGGAGAAGCTGGCACCTTC.

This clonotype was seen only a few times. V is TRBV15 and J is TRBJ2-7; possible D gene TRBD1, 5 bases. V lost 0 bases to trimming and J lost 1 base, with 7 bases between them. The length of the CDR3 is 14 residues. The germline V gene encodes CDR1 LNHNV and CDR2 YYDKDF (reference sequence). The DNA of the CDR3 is TGTGCCACCAGCAGAGATCAGGGTTCCTACGAGCAGTACTTC. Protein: CATSRDQGSYEQYF.

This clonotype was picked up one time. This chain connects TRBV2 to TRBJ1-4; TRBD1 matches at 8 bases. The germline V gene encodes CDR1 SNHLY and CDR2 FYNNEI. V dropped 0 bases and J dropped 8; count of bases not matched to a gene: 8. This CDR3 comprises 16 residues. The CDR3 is CASSEAARTGTEKLFF. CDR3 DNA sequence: TGTGCCAGCAGTGAAGCGGCTCGGACAGGGACCGAAAAACTGTTTTTT.

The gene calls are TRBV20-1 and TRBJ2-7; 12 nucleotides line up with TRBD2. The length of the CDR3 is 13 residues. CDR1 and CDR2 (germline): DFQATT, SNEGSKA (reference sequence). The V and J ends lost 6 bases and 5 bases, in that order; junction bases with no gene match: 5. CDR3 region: CSAGTSGFDEQYF. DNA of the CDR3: TGCAGTGCGGGGACTAGCGGGTTCGACGAGCAGTACTTC.

The CDR3, as DNA: TGTGCCAGCAGCTTTGATCTGGGGGTTTATGGCTACACCTTC. Translation gives CASSFDLGVYGYTF. The V gene is TRBV7-2, the J gene TRBJ1-2, with TRBD1 as a possible D gene (5 bases). Trimming took off 3 bases at V and 5 bases at J, with 13 bases between the two ends. Germline CDR1 reads SGHTA; CDR2 reads FQGNSA. This CDR3 region has 14 residues.

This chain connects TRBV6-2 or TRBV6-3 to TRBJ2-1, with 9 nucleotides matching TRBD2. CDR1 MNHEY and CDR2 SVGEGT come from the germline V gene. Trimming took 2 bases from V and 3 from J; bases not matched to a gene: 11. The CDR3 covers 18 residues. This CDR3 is CASSYQAGGNFRYNEQFF. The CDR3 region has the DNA TGTGCCAGCAGTTACCAAGCGGGGGGCAATTTCCGCTACAATGAGCAGTTCTTC.

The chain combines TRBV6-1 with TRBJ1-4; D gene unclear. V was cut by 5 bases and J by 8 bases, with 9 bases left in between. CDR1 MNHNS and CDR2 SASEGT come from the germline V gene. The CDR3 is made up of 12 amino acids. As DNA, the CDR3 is TGTGCCAGCAGTCCACCTGGAGAAAAACTGTTTTTT. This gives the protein CASSPPGEKLFF.

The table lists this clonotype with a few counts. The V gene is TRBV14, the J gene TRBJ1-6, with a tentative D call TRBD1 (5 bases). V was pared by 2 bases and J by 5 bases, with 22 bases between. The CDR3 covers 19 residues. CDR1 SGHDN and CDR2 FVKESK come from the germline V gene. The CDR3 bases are TGTGCCAGCAGCCAACAAAGGGGTCCATCCAACCTCCATAATTCACCCCTCCACTTT. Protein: CASSQQRGPSNLHNSPLHF.

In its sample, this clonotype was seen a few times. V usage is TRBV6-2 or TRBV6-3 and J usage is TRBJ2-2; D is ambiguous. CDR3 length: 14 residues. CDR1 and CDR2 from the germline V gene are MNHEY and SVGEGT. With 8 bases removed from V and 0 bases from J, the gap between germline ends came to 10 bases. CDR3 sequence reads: CASRRTANTGELFF. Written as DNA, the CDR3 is TGTGCCAGCCGTCGGACGGCGAACACCGGGGAGCTGTTTTTT.

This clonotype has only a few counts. The CDR3 DNA is TGTGCCAGCAGCCGACAGGGGGTGGGCTATGGCTACACCTTC. This gives the protein CASSRQGVGYGYTF. The J gene is TRBJ1-2, the V gene TRBV7-2, with TRBD1 matching over 9 bases. The CDR3 length is 14 residues. The trim removed 5 bases at V and 4 bases at J, leaving 5 bases unmatched. Germline loops: CDR1 SGHTA, CDR2 FQGNSA.

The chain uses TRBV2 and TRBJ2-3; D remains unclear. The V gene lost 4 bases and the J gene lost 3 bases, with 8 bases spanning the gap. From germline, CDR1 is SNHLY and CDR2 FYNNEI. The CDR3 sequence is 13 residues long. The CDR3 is CASSGGPTDTQYF. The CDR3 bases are TGTGCCAGCAGTGGGGGTCCAACAGATACGCAGTATTTT.

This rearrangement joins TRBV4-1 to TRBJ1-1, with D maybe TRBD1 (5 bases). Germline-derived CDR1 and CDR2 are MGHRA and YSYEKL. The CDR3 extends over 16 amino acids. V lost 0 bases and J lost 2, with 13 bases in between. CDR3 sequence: CASSQDESRVNTEAFF. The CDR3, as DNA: TGCGCCAGCAGCCAAGATGAGAGCAGGGTAAACACTGAAGCTTTCTTT.

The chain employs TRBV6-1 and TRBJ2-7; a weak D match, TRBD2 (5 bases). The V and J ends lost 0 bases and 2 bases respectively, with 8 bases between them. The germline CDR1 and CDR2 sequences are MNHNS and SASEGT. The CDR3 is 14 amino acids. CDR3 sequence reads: CASSEAGSPYEQYF. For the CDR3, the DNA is TGTGCCAGCAGTGAAGCAGGGAGTCCCTACGAGCAGTACTTC.

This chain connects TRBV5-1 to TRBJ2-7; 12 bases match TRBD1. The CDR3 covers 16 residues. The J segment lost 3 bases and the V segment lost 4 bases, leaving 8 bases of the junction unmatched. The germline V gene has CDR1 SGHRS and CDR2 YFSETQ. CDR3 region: CASSTGTGGLRYEQYF. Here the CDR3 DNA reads TGCGCCAGCAGCACCGGGACAGGGGGCCTCCGCTACGAGCAGTACTTC.

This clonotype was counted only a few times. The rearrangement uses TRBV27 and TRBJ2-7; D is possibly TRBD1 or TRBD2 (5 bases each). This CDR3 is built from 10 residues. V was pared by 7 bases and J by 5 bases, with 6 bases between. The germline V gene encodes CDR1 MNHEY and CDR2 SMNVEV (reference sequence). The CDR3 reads CASTGHEQYF. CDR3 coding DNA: TGTGCCAGCACGGGGCACGAGCAGTACTTC.

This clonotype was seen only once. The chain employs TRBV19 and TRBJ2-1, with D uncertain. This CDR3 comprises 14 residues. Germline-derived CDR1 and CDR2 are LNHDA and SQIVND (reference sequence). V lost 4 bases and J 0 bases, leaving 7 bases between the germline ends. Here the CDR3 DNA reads TGTGCCAGTAGTAAAGAGAGCTCCTACAATGAGCAGTTCTTC. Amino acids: CASSKESSYNEQFF.

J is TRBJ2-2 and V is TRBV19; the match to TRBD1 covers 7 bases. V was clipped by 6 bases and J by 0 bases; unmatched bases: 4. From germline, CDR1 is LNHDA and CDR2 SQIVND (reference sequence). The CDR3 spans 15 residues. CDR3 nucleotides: TGTGCCAGTAGCTTTCAGGGGGCGAACACCGGGGAGCTGTTTTTT. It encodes CASSFQGANTGELFF.

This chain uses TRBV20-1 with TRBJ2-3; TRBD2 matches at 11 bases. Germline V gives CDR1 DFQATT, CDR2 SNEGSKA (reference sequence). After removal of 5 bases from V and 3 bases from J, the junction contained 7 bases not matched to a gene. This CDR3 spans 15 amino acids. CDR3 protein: CSAASLAGGTDTQYF. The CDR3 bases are TGCAGTGCTGCCTCGCTAGCGGGGGGTACAGATACGCAGTATTTT.

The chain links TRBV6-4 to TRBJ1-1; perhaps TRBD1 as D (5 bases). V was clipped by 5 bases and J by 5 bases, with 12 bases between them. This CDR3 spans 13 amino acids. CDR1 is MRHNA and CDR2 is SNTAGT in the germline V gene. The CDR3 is CASSPGFGTEAFF. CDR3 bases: TGTGCCAGCAGTCCAGGGTTCGGGACTGAAGCTTTCTTT.

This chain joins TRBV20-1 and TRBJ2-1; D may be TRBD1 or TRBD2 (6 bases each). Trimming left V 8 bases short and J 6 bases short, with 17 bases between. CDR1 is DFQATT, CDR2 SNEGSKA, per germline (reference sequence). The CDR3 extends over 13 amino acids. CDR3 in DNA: TGCAGTTTGAGGGGGGCCGACGGCAATGAGCAGTTCTTC. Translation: CSLRGADGNEQFF.

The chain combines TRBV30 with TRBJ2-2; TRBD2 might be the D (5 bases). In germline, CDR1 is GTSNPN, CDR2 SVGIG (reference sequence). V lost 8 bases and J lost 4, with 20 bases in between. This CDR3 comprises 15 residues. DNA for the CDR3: TGTGCCACCCATCGCGTACCCCGGGGCACCGGGGAGCTGTTTTTT. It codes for CATHRVPRGTGELFF.

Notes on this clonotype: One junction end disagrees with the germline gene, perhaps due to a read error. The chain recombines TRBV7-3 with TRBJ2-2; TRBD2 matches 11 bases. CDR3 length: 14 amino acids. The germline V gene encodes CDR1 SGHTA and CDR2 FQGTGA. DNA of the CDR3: TGTGCCAGCAGCTCGGGACTAGCGGTCGGGGAGCCGTTTTTT. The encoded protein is CASSSGLAVGEPFF.

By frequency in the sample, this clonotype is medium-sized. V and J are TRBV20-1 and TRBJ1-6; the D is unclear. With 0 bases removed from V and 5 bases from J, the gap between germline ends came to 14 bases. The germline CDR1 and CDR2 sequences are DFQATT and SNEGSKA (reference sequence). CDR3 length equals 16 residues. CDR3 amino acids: CSAREPWQTDNSPLHF. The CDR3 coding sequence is TGCAGTGCTAGAGAGCCCTGGCAAACGGATAATTCACCCCTCCACTTT.

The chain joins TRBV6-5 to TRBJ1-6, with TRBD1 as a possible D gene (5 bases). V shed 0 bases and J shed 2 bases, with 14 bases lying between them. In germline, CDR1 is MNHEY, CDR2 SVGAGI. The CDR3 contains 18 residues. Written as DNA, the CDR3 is TGTGCCAGCAGTTACTCTTGGACGGGGGAGGCCTATAATTCACCCCTCCACTTT. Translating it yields CASSYSWTGEAYNSPLHF.

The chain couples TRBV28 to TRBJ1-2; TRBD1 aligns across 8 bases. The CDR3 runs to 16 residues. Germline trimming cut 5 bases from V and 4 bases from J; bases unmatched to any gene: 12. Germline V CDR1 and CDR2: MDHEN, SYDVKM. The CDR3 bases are TGTGCCAGCAGTGGGAGTCTTGGACAGGGTGCCTATGGCTACACCTTC. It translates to CASSGSLGQGAYGYTF.

The CDR3 DNA reads TGCAGTGCTCTATGGGACGGGACAGCTAGCACAGATACGCAGTATTTT. Translated: CSALWDGTASTDTQYF. The chain employs TRBV20-1 and TRBJ2-3, with 7 nucleotides matching TRBD1. V dropped 5 bases and J dropped 0; count of bases not matched to a gene: 11. CDR1 is DFQATT and CDR2 is SNEGSKA in the germline V gene (reference sequence). CDR3 length: 16 residues.

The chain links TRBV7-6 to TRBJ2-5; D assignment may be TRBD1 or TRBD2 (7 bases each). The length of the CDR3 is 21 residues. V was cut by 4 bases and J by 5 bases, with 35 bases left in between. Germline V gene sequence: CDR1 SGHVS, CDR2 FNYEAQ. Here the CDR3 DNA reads TGTGCCAGCAGCTCCCGAGCGGGACAGACACTCATGACACCCACGGGGGAGACCCAGTACTTC. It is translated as CASSSRAGQTLMTPTGETQYF.

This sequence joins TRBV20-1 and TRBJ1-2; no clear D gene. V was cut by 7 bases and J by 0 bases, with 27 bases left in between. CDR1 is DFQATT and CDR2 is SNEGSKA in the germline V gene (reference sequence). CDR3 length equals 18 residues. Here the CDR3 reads CSELSRVRFYPSNYGYTF. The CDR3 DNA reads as TGCAGTGAACTATCACGGGTCCGTTTCTACCCTTCTAACTATGGCTACACCTTC.

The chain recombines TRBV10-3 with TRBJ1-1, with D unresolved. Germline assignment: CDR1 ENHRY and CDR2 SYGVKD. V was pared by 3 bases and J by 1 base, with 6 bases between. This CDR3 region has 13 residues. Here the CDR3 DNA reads TGTGCCATCAGTGAAGGAGGGAACACTGAAGCTTTCTTT. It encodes CAISEGGNTEAFF.

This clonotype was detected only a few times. CDR3 sequence reads: CASSLAGGLNQPQHF. For the CDR3, the DNA is TGTGCCAGCAGCTTAGCGGGGGGGTTGAATCAGCCCCAGCATTTT. The J gene is TRBJ1-5, the V gene TRBV7-2; D is possibly TRBD1 (5 bases). In germline, CDR1 is SGHTA, CDR2 FQGNSA. The CDR3 loop spans 15 amino acids. Trimming cost V 0 bases and J 4 bases, with 10 bases left between them.

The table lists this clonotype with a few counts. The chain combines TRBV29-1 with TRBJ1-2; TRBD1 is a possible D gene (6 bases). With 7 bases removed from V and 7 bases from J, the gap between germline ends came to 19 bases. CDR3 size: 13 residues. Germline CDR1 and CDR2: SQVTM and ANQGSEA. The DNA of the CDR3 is TGCAGCGCGCCCAGAACAGGGAGGGGTGGCTACACCTTC. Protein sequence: CSAPRTGRGGYTF.

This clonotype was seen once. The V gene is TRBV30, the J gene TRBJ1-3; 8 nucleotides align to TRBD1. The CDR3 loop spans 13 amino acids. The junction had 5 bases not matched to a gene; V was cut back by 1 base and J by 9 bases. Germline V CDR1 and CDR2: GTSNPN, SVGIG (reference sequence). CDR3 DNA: TGTGCCTGGAGTGAAGACAGGGGAGGCACCATATATTTT. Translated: CAWSEDRGGTIYF.